Below are 32 T cell receptor beta chains sequenced from a single sample in a study of vaccination and CD4 T cells after COVID-19. These receptors' targets are unknown. The Oncomine TCR Beta short-read assay was what sequenced the DNA obtained from cultured CD4+ T cells. Each CDR3 protein is one row after TCRdb ran MiXCR on the PCR reads. The sample consists of 15,000 or so distinct CDR3 sequences, over 30% of them appearing once. Indicated treatment: approximately 10-day PBMC culture with coronavirus spike peptide pools or control peptides (ViraFEST assay). The specimen was cultured CD4+ T cells from blood. These TCRs come from a human donor with COVID-19.

The chain joins TRBV15 to TRBJ2-5; the match to TRBD2 covers 7 bases. The CDR3 is 15 amino acids. The J segment lost 5 bases and the V segment lost 3 bases, leaving 9 bases of the junction unmatched. The germline CDR1 and CDR2 sequences are LNHNV and YYDKDF (reference sequence). The CDR3 DNA sequence: TGTGCCACCAGCAGTGGGGCTTGGGGGGGGGAGACCCAGTACTTC. Amino acid sequence: CATSSGAWGGETQYF. The full variable domain, its missing parts supplied by reference TRBV15 and TRBJ2-5, is DAMVIQNPRYQVTQFGKPVTLSCSQTLNHNVMYWYQQKSSQAPKLLFHYYDKDFNNEADTPDNFQSRRPNTSFCFLDIRSPGLGDTAMYLCATSSGAWGGETQYFGPGTRLLVL.

This clonotype appeared a few times. V is TRBV19 and J is TRBJ2-6; D perhaps matches TRBD2 (5 bases). Germline CDR1 and CDR2: LNHDA and SQIVND (reference sequence). The CDR3 runs to 17 residues. V lost 7 bases and J 1 base, leaving 17 bases between the germline ends. DNA of the CDR3: TGTGCCAGTACCCCGTCGGGGATCCCTTCTGGGGCCAACGTCCTGACTTTC. This codes for CASTPSGIPSGANVLTF.

The CDR3 region is CASSGASRAYEQYF. CDR3 sequence (DNA): TGTGCCAGCAGTGGAGCGTCCAGGGCCTACGAGCAGTACTTC. This chain connects TRBV2 to TRBJ2-7; weak D call: TRBD1 (5 bases). Trimming removed 4 bases from V and 2 bases from J, with 12 bases in between. The V gene's germline CDR1 is SNHLY and CDR2 FYNNEI. The CDR3 totals 14 residues.

This clonotype was seen a few times. V gene TRBV20-1 combines with J gene TRBJ2-1; 13 bases are a match to TRBD2. The CDR3 is 15 residues long. Germline CDR1 reads DFQATT; CDR2 reads SNEGSKA (reference sequence). After removal of 2 bases from V and 5 bases from J, the junction contained 3 bases not matched to a gene. This CDR3 reads CSARSGLAGDNEQFF. For the CDR3, the DNA is TGCAGTGCTAGATCTGGACTAGCGGGGGACAATGAGCAGTTCTTC.

The CDR3 here is CASSLARQGSFGYTF. The DNA for the CDR3 is TGTGCCAGCAGCTTGGCCAGACAGGGGAGCTTCGGCTACACCTTC. V is TRBV5-4 and J is TRBJ1-2, with 8 bases lining up with TRBD1. The CDR3 has 15 amino acids. CDR1 and CDR2 from the germline V gene are SGHNT and YYREEE (reference sequence). The V and J ends lost 0 bases and 8 bases, in that order; junction bases with no gene match: 9.

Written as DNA, the CDR3 is TGCAGTGCCGAGAGGGGGGACTACGAGCAGTACTTC. It codes for CSAERGDYEQYF. This chain connects TRBV20-1 to TRBJ2-7; D assignment may be TRBD1 or TRBD2 (6 bases each). CDR3 size: 12 residues. The germline gives CDR1 DFQATT, CDR2 SNEGSKA (reference sequence). Trimming removed 6 bases at V and 3 bases at J, with 12 bases between.

The V call is TRBV20-1, the J call TRBJ2-3, with TRBD2 matching 7 bases. The CDR3 sequence is 14 residues long. Germline CDR1 DFQATT, CDR2 SNEGSKA (reference sequence). V gave up 2 bases and J gave up 2 bases; unmatched junction bases: 4. CDR3 in amino acids: CSARRREPTDTQYF. In DNA, the CDR3 is TGCAGTGCTAGACGGCGGGAGCCCACAGATACGCAGTATTTT.

The V and J genes are TRBV19 and TRBJ2-7; either TRBD1 or TRBD2 may fit D (6 bases each). Per germline, CDR1 LNHDA and CDR2 SQIVND (reference sequence). This CDR3 contains 15 residues. Trimming took off 3 bases at V and 0 bases at J, with 12 bases between the two ends. The CDR3 DNA is TGTGCCAGTAGTATGGGCGGGACAAACTCCTACGAGCAGTACTTC. It translates to CASSMGGTNSYEQYF.

Relative to its sample, this clonotype is medium-sized. The chain couples TRBV30 to TRBJ2-7; perhaps TRBD1 as D (5 bases). Germline CDR1 is GTSNPN and CDR2 is SVGIG (reference sequence). Trimming removed 5 bases at V and 0 bases at J, with 14 bases between. The CDR3 covers 14 residues. The DNA of the CDR3 is TGTGCCTGGGCACAGGCGTCTAACTCCTACGAGCAGTACTTC. It encodes CAWAQASNSYEQYF.

This chain connects TRBV7-2 to TRBJ1-3; 7 bases are shared with TRBD1. The CDR3 is made up of 18 amino acids. Germline V gives CDR1 SGHTA, CDR2 FQGNSA. V shed 5 bases and J 0 bases; nucleotides not matched to a gene: 13. CDR3 coding DNA: TGTGCCAGCAGCCCTCTTCTCGACAGGGCGAGCTCTGGAAACACCATATATTTT. Its translation is CASSPLLDRASSGNTIYF.

The chain recombines TRBV14 with TRBJ2-4; TRBD1 matches 9 bases. The germline gives CDR1 SGHDN, CDR2 FVKESK. CDR3 length: 16 residues. V dropped 0 bases and J dropped 4; count of bases not matched to a gene: 4. The CDR3 DNA sequence: TGTGCCAGCAGCCAAGAACCCGGGACAGGGAAAAACATTCAGTACTTC. Translated, it gives CASSQEPGTGKNIQYF.

This clonotype is medium-sized by share. The chain combines TRBV20-1 with TRBJ1-2; D is uncertain. The CDR3 covers 13 residues. Germline V gives CDR1 DFQATT, CDR2 SNEGSKA (reference sequence). Trimming removed 6 bases at V and 2 bases at J, with 13 bases between. CDR3 bases: TGCAGTGCCGTGGCTCGGGTGAACTATGGCTACACCTTC. It codes for CSAVARVNYGYTF.

The rearrangement links TRBV7-9 to TRBJ1-5, with 12 bases that match TRBD1. Trimming at V came to 1 base and at J to 8 bases, leaving 3 bases not matched to a gene. The CDR3 consists of 15 residues. From germline, CDR1 is SEHNR and CDR2 FQNEAQ (reference sequence). In nucleotides, the CDR3 is TGTGCCAGCAGCTTAGGAGGGACAGGGGGCGAGCCCCAGCATTTT. Protein: CASSLGGTGGEPQHF. The whole variable domain, filled in from reference TRBV7-9 and TRBJ1-5, reads DTGVSQNPRHKITKRGQNVTFRCDPISEHNRLYWYRQTLGQGPEFLTYFQNEAQLEKSRLLSDRFSAERPKGSFSTLEIQRTEQGDSAMYLCASSLGGTGGEPQHFGDGTRLSIL.

This clonotype has more than one count but fewer than ten. The chain recombines TRBV28 with TRBJ2-3; the D gene is possibly TRBD2 (6 bases). This CDR3 spans 15 amino acids. The germline CDR1 and CDR2 sequences are MDHEN and SYDVKM. V was trimmed by 6 bases and J by 1 base, leaving 14 bases between them. CDR3 sequence: CASRGRGRGTDTQYF. The DNA for the CDR3 is TGTGCCAGCAGGGGGCGGGGAAGGGGCACAGATACGCAGTATTTT.

This clonotype was seen a few times. V is TRBV5-1 and J is TRBJ1-5, with no clear D. From germline, CDR1 is SGHRS and CDR2 YFSETQ. Trimming shortened V by 0 bases and J by 3 bases, and 7 bases separated the two germline ends. The CDR3 sequence is 14 residues long. This CDR3 reads CASSLGPINQPQHF. CDR3 nucleotides: TGCGCCAGCAGCTTGGGCCCCATCAATCAGCCCCAGCATTTT.

The chain couples TRBV7-9 to TRBJ2-7, with TRBD1 matching 8 bases. The CDR3 is 15 amino acids. Germline loops: CDR1 SEHNR, CDR2 FQNEAQ (reference sequence). With V trimmed by 3 bases and J by 3 bases, 7 bases remained unmatched. As DNA, the CDR3 is TGTGCCAGCAGCTTGGGGCAGGGGGCAGTCTACGAGCAGTACTTC. Translated, it gives CASSLGQGAVYEQYF.

This clonotype appeared a few times. The chain links TRBV5-1 to TRBJ2-7; 10 nucleotides agree with TRBD1. V shed 0 bases, J shed 2 bases, and the junction held 5 bases outside the gene matches. The CDR3 totals 16 residues. The germline V gene has CDR1 SGHRS and CDR2 YFSETQ. CDR3 sequence reads: CASSLDPTGGTYEQYF. Written as DNA, the CDR3 is TGCGCCAGCAGCTTGGACCCGACAGGGGGCACCTACGAGCAGTACTTC.

This clonotype has a handful of counts. The chain uses TRBV6-5 and TRBJ2-4, with D hard to call. The CDR3 length is 14 residues. Germline V gives CDR1 MNHEY, CDR2 SVGAGI. The V end was cut by 2 bases, the J end by 8 bases, with 13 bases between. The CDR3 sequence is CASSYPPGVYIQYF. CDR3 sequence (DNA): TGTGCCAGCAGTTACCCCCCTGGTGTTTACATTCAGTACTTC.

This clonotype has just a few counts. The chain is built from TRBV27 and TRBJ2-5; 8 bases align to TRBD1. The V gene's germline CDR1 is MNHEY and CDR2 SMNVEV (reference sequence). The CDR3 length is 15 residues. Germline trimming cut 4 bases from V and 3 bases from J; bases unmatched to any gene: 7. The CDR3 nucleotides read TGTGCCAGCAGTTCGCTGTCGACAGGGGAAGAGACCCAGTACTTC. As protein: CASSSLSTGEETQYF.

This clonotype was counted between two and nine times. This sequence joins TRBV2 and TRBJ1-2; 8 bases are a match to TRBD1. The length of the CDR3 is 15 residues. CDR1 SNHLY and CDR2 FYNNEI come from the germline V gene. The V and J ends lost 6 bases and 6 bases, in that order; junction bases with no gene match: 12. CDR3 sequence (DNA): TGTGCCAGCAGCACCGACAGGGGTGAGGGGGATGGCTACACCTTC. Its translation is CASSTDRGEGDGYTF.

This clonotype was recorded a few times. The rearrangement uses TRBV19 and TRBJ2-3; 11 bases align to TRBD2. V lost 6 bases, J lost 6 bases, and 8 bases stayed unmatched. This CDR3 comprises 15 residues. Germline CDR1 and CDR2: LNHDA and SQIVND (reference sequence). The CDR3 bases are TGTGCCAGTAGGGCGCGTAGCGGGGGGGCGGATACGCAGTATTTT. This gives the protein CASRARSGGADTQYF.

The chain joins TRBV29-1 to TRBJ2-7; D remains unclear. CDR1 SQVTM and CDR2 ANQGSEA come from the germline V gene. This CDR3 comprises 11 residues. V was trimmed by 4 bases and J by 1 base, leaving 5 bases between them. CDR3 nucleotides: TGCAGCGTTGTTTTGTCCTACGAGCAGTACTTC. Translation: CSVVLSYEQYF.

This clonotype was counted between two and nine times. V usage is TRBV2 and J usage is TRBJ2-3; D is perhaps TRBD1 (8 bases). The CDR3 runs 14 residues. CDR1 SNHLY and CDR2 FYNNEI come from the germline V gene. Deletions cut 11 bases from V and 6 bases from J, with 21 bases between. The chain's CDR3 is CARSGGGGQDTQYF. The CDR3 coding sequence is TGTGCCCGATCAGGGGGCGGGGGCCAGGATACGCAGTATTTT.

This sequence joins TRBV7-9 and TRBJ2-1; D is unresolved. The CDR3 totals 13 residues. CDR1 SEHNR and CDR2 FQNEAQ come from the germline V gene (reference sequence). V was shortened by 3 bases and J by 6 bases, with 9 bases between the two germline ends. The CDR3 sequence: CASSLSSTNEQFF. CDR3 DNA sequence: TGTGCCAGCAGCTTGAGCAGTACCAATGAGCAGTTCTTC.

The chain couples TRBV7-9 to TRBJ1-4, with 8 bases identical to TRBD1. The CDR3 contains 15 residues. The V and J ends lost 5 bases and 2 bases, in that order; junction bases with no gene match: 4. Germline V gene lookup returns CDR1 SEHNR and CDR2 FQNEAQ (reference sequence). In DNA form, the CDR3 reads TGTGCCAGCAGCCGACAGGGGATGACTAATGAAAAACTGTTTTTT. Translating gives CASSRQGMTNEKLFF.

The table lists this clonotype with a few counts. This sequence joins TRBV2 and TRBJ2-4, with 9 bases matching TRBD1. Looked up from germline, CDR1 is SNHLY and CDR2 is FYNNEI. After removal of 11 bases from V and 8 bases from J, the junction contained 7 bases not matched to a gene. This CDR3 is 12 amino acids long. The CDR3 nucleotides are TGTGCCGCGGGACAGGGAAGGGACATTCAGTACTTC. Amino acids: CAAGQGRDIQYF. The entire variable domain, with the rest obtained from reference TRBV2 and TRBJ2-4, is as follows: EPEVTQTPSHQVTQMGQEVILRCVPISNHLYFYWYRQILGQKVEFLVSFYNNEISEKSEIFDDQFSVERPDGSNFTLKIRSTKLEDSAMYFCAAGQGRDIQYFGAGTRLSVL.

This chain uses TRBV6-1 with TRBJ2-7; D not certain. Trimming pared 7 bases from V and 1 base from J, leaving 14 bases between. Germline assignment: CDR1 MNHNS and CDR2 SASEGT. There are 14 residues in the CDR3. The CDR3 DNA is TGTGCCAGCATGACGAATGCCCCTTCCTACGAGCAGTACTTC. This codes for CASMTNAPSYEQYF.

The V and J genes are TRBV11-2 and TRBJ2-2, with D perhaps TRBD2 (6 bases). Germline lookup yields CDR1 SGHAT and CDR2 FQNNGV. V was cut by 5 bases and J by 6 bases, with 16 bases left in between. This CDR3 comprises 15 residues. The CDR3 is CASSPSVMGAGELFF. DNA for the CDR3: TGTGCCAGCAGCCCTAGCGTGATGGGCGCCGGGGAGCTGTTTTTT.

For the CDR3, the DNA is TGTGCCAGCAGCTCAGGACAGGGGACCACCTACGAGCAGTACTTC. Amino acid sequence: CASSSGQGTTYEQYF. The rearrangement links TRBV5-5 to TRBJ2-7; 9 nucleotides match TRBD1. The ends lost 3 bases at V and 2 bases at J; junction bases unmatched: 6. The germline CDR1 and CDR2 sequences are SGHKS and YYEKEE (reference sequence). This CDR3 has 15 residues.

This chain joins TRBV18 and TRBJ2-3; the D is unclear. Germline assignment: CDR1 KGHSH and CDR2 LQKENI. Trimming shortened V by 0 bases and J by 6 bases, and 4 bases separated the two germline ends. The CDR3 runs to 12 residues. The chain's CDR3 is CASSPPGDTQYF. The CDR3 nucleotides read TGTGCCAGCTCACCACCGGGGGATACGCAGTATTTT.

The chain carries TRBV9 and TRBJ2-1; 7 bases align to TRBD2. The CDR3 totals 16 residues. J was trimmed by 10 bases and V by 2 bases; bases with no gene match: 15. Germline V gene data show CDR1 as SGDLS and CDR2 as YYNGEE. The CDR3 loop reads CASSVTSVFQSGEQFF. CDR3 coding DNA: TGTGCCAGCAGCGTTACTAGCGTATTTCAATCGGGAGAGCAGTTCTTC.

The rearrangement links TRBV7-2 to TRBJ2-5, with D perhaps given as TRBD1 or TRBD2 (6 bases each). Trimming removed 4 bases at V and 2 bases at J, with 17 bases between. Germline V gene data show CDR1 as SGHTA and CDR2 as FQGNSA. The CDR3 sequence is 16 residues long. The CDR3 DNA sequence: TGTGCCAGCAGCTCAAGTGGTGGAGGGGGGCAAGAGACCCAGTACTTC. Its translation is CASSSSGGGGQETQYF.